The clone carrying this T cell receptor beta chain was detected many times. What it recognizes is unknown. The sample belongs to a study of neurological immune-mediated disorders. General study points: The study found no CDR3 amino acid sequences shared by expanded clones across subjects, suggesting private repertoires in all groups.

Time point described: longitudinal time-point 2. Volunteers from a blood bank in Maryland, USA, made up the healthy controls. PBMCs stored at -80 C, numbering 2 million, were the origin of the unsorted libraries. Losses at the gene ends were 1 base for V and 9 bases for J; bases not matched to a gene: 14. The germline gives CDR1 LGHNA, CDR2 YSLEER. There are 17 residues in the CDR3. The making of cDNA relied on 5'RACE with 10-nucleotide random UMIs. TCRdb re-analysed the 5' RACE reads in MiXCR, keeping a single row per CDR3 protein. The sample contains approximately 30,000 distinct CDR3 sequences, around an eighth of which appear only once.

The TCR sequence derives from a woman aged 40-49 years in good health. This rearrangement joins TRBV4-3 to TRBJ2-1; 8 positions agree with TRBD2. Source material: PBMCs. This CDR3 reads CASSQALGRAFLGEQFF. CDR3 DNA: TGCGCCAGCAGCCAAGCCCTCGGGAGGGCGTTTCTCGGTGAGCAGTTCTTC.